Sequencing of this T cell receptor (beta chain) was carried out in a study of blood T cell repertoires in COVID-19. Study-wide context: The study drew acute and convalescent COVID-19 samples from the United States, Italy and Spain. PBMCs, B-cell-depleted T cells, or T cells provided the cDNA or gDNA that made up the material.

Authors' analysis steps: Reference gene primer amplification gave nucleated cell count estimates. Here immunoSEQ multiplex PCR was the method, and the copy in TCRdb shows in-frame clones only, minus some. V and J calls and clone size follow that table, whereas D and trimming were derived from the DNA. Of 130,000 to 150,000 clones in the sample, approximately 80% were seen once. This clonotype was sampled from a human donor in a cohort sampled during active COVID-19. The source material was peripheral blood.

The CDR3 DNA is TGTGCCAGCAGTTTGGGCCTTTCCAGGGGTAGGGAAGCTTTCTTT. It specifies CASSLGLSRGREAFF. The chain joins TRBV6-5 to TRBJ1-1, with D possibly TRBD1 on 6 matching bases. Trimming removed 4 bases from V and 8 bases from J, with 20 bases in between. Germline V gene lookup returns CDR1 MNHEY and CDR2 SVGAGI. This CDR3 comprises 15 residues.